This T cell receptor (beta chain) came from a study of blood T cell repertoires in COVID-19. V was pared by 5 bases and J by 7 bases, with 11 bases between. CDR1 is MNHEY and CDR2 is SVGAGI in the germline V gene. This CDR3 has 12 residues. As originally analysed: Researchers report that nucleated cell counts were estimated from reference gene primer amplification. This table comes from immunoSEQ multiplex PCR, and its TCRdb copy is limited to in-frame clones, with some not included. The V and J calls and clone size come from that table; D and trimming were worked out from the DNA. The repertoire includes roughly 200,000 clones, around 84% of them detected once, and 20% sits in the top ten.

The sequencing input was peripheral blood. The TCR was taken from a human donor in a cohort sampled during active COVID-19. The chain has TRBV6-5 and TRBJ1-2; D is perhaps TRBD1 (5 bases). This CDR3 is CASSRGLGGYTF. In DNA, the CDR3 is TGTGCCAGCAGTCGGGGGTTGGGTGGCTACACCTTC.